These 9 T cell receptor beta chains were all obtained from the same sample, sequenced in a study of T cells in Graves' hyperthyroidism and ophthalmopathy. Regions amplified from RNA transcripts were the TCR beta CDR3 regions. In the first-round RT-PCR of the TCR CDR3, the HTBI primer set was used. TCRdb re-called the multiplex PCR reads with MiXCR, one entry per CDR3 protein. This sample has roughly 570,000 distinct CDR3 sequences, with approximately 44% found just once. Sequenced: peripheral blood or thyroid tissue (not recorded which). The source of these receptors is an adult woman with Graves' disease, either hyperthyroidism or ophthalmopathy (not recorded which).

The chain uses TRBV7-9 and TRBJ1-3; D unclear. Trimming cost V 8 bases and J 3 bases, with 8 bases left between them. This CDR3 has 12 residues. Germline values: CDR1 SEHNR, CDR2 FQNEAQ (reference sequence). CDR3 sequence: CASDSGGNTIYF. CDR3 bases: TGTGCCAGCGATTCGGGTGGAAACACCATATATTTT. The full variable domain, with the rest looked up from reference TRBV7-9 and TRBJ1-3, is DTGVSQNPRHKITKRGQNVTFRCDPISEHNRLYWYRQTLGQGPEFLTYFQNEAQLEKSRLLSDRFSAERPKGSFSTLEIQRTEQGDSAMYLCASDSGGNTIYFGEGSWLTVV.

This clonotype was observed at least ten times. The chain couples TRBV20-1 to TRBJ1-6, with D possibly TRBD1 on 5 matching bases. Germline lookup yields CDR1 DFQATT and CDR2 SNEGSKA (reference sequence). The V gene lost 0 bases and the J gene lost 10 bases, with 10 bases spanning the gap. CDR3 length: 13 residues. The DNA for the CDR3 is TGCAGTGCTAGAGATTGGGACGGCTCACCCCTCCACTTT. This encodes CSARDWDGSPLHF.

The chain joins TRBV20-1 to TRBJ2-7; D is unresolved. V was shortened by 6 bases and J by 5 bases, with 11 bases between the two germline ends. The CDR3 covers 11 residues. CDR1 DFQATT and CDR2 SNEGSKA come from the germline V gene (reference sequence). The CDR3 loop is CSAHDINEQYF. In DNA, the CDR3 is TGCAGTGCCCACGACATTAACGAGCAGTACTTC.

This clonotype was seen many times. The chain recombines TRBV9 with TRBJ1-2; D not resolved. V was trimmed by 0 bases and J by 5 bases, leaving 14 bases between them. Germline CDR1 is SGDLS and CDR2 is YYNGEE. CDR3 length: 15 amino acids. The CDR3 spells CASSVVCRDTYGYTF. In DNA, the CDR3 is TGTGCCAGCAGCGTAGTCTGTAGAGATACGTATGGCTACACCTTC.

With regard to this clonotype: With a much larger clone just one base away, this may be a read error. The chain links TRBV4-1 to TRBJ2-6; maybe TRBD2 (6 bases). This CDR3 contains 18 residues. Germline V gene sequence: CDR1 MGHRA, CDR2 YSYEKL. CDR3 region: CASSQPGLLMSGVNVLTF. DNA of the CDR3: TGCGCCAGCAGCCAGCCGGGACTCCTAATGTCTGGGGTCAACGTCCTGACTTTC.

This clonotype has a count of ten or more. The gene calls are TRBV7-2 and TRBJ1-2, with TRBD1 identical over 8 bases. This CDR3 comprises 13 residues. Germline CDR1 SGHTA, CDR2 FQGNSA. V was clipped by 3 bases and J by 5 bases; unmatched bases: 2. The CDR3 DNA reads as TGTGCCAGCAGCTTGAACAGGGGGTATGGCTACACCTTC. Translating it yields CASSLNRGYGYTF. Together with reference TRBV7-2 and TRBJ1-2, the CDR3 gives the full variable domain: GAGVSQSPSNKVTEKGKDVELRCDPISGHTALYWYRQSLGQGLEFLIYFQGNSAPDKSGLPSDRFSAERTGGSVSTLTIQRTQQEDSAVYLCASSLNRGYGYTFGSGTRLTVV.

This clonotype was counted at least ten times. The chain employs TRBV6-6 and TRBJ2-7, with a tentative D call TRBD1 (6 bases). The CDR3 totals 14 residues. Germline-derived CDR1 and CDR2 are MNHNY and SVGAGI (reference sequence). Trimming took off 8 bases at V and 4 bases at J, with 18 bases between the two ends. The CDR3, as DNA: TGTGCCAGCCGAGGGGGACATAAGTCATACGAGCAGTACTTC. Its translation: CASRGGHKSYEQYF.

The V and J genes are TRBV20-1 and TRBJ2-7; 7 nucleotides match TRBD1. Germline loops: CDR1 DFQATT, CDR2 SNEGSKA (reference sequence). V gave up 6 bases and J gave up 5 bases; unmatched junction bases: 7. There are 12 residues in the CDR3. CDR3 in amino acids: CSANGQAHEQYF. The DNA of the CDR3 is TGCAGTGCGAACGGACAGGCCCACGAGCAGTACTTC.

CDR3 DNA: TGCGCCAGCAGCCAAACGTTGGACAGGACACCGGTGGAGCAGTACTTC. Translated, it gives CASSQTLDRTPVEQYF. The chain employs TRBV4-1 and TRBJ2-7; 7 bases match TRBD1. Germline V gene lookup returns CDR1 MGHRA and CDR2 YSYEKL. J lost 7 bases, V lost 2 bases, and 14 bases had no gene match. CDR3 length equals 16 residues.